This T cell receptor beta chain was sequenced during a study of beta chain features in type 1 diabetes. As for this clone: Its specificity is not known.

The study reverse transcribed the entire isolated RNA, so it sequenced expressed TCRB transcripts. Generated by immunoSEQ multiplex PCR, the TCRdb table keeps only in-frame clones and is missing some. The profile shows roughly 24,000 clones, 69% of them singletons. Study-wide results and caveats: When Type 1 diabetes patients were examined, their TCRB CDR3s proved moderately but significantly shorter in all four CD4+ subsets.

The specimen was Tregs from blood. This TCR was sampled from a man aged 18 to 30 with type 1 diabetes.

This CDR3 reads CASSLVLGRAYF. CDR3 nucleotides: TGTGCCAGCAGCTTAGTTCTGGGGAGAGCCTACTTC. J is TRBJ2-4 and V is TRBV7-2; D possibly corresponds to TRBD2 (5 bases). Germline V gives CDR1 SGHTA, CDR2 FQGNSA. Trimming shortened V by 1 base and J by 16 bases, and 14 bases separated the two germline ends. CDR3 length: 12 amino acids.